This T cell receptor (beta chain) was identified in a study of human T cells and chemical hapten exposure. As for the study in general: How much TCR each sample yielded varied, mostly because pooled library volumes differed slightly.

V was clipped by 3 bases and J by 6 bases, with 11 bases between them. The CDR3 contains 13 residues. Germline assignment: CDR1 SGHTA and CDR2 FQGNSA. The time point is: healthy volunteer bleed at 6 weeks. Total RNA extraction was carried out from unfractionated whole blood. As the library was built, unique molecular identifiers were attached to individual cDNA molecules. TCRdb re-analysed the RACE reads in MiXCR, keeping a single row per CDR3 protein. The sample lists 65,000 or so distinct CDR3 sequences; around 6.1% were seen once. A few counts support this clonotype. The chain uses TRBV7-2 and TRBJ1-1; D gene ambiguous. The TCR was taken from a female donor in good health. Some clones in this sample may be carry-over from other donors' samples. The sequencing sample was made of whole blood. The CDR3 region has the DNA TGTGCCAGCAGCTTTAGGGTAGTGGCTGAAGCTTTCTTT. Translation gives CASSFRVVAEAFF. The variable domain in full, with the rest retrieved from reference TRBV7-2 and TRBJ1-1, is GAGVSQSPSNKVTEKGKDVELRCDPISGHTALYWYRQSLGQGLEFLIYFQGNSAPDKSGLPSDRFSAERTGGSVSTLTIQRTQQEDSAVYLCASSFRVVAEAFFGQGTRLTVV.